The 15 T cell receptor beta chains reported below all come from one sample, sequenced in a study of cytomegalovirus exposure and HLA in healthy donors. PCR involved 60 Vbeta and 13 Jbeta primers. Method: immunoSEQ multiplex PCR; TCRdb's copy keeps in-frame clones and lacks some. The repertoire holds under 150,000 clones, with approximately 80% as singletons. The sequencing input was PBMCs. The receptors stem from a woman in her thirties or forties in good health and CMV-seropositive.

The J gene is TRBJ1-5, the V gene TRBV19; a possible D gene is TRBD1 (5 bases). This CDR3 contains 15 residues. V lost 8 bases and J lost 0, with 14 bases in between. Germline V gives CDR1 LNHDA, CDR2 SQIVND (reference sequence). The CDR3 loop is CASADSLYSNQPQHF. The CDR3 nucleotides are TGTGCCAGTGCCGACAGTTTGTATAGCAATCAGCCCCAGCATTTT. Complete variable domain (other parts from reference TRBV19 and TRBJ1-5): DGGITQSPKYLFRKEGQNVTLSCEQNLNHDAMYWYRQDPGQGLRLIYYSQIVNDFQKGDIAEGYSVSREKKESFPLTVTSAQKNPTAFYLCASADSLYSNQPQHFGDGTRLSIL.

In DNA form, the CDR3 reads TGTGCTAGTGGTTTGGGGACTAGTAAGATAATTCAGTACTTC. It yields the protein CASGLGTSKIIQYF. This rearrangement joins TRBV12-5 to TRBJ2-4; 7 positions match TRBD2. Germline values: CDR1 LGHNT, CDR2 FRNRAP. Trimming took 1 base from V and 10 from J; bases not matched to a gene: 7. There are 14 residues in the CDR3.

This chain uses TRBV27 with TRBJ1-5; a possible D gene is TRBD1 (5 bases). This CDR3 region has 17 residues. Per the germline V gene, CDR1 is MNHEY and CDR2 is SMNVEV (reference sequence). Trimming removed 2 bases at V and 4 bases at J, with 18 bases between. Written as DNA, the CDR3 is TGTGCCAGCAGTTTACGAAGTCAGGCGGGGCTTAATCAGCCCCAGCATTTT. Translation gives CASSLRSQAGLNQPQHF.

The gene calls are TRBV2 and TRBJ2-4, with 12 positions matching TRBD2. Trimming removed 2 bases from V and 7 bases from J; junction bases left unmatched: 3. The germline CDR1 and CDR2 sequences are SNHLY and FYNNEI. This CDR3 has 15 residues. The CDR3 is CASSESSGRGNIQYF. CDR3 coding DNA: TGTGCCAGCAGTGAATCTAGCGGGAGGGGGAACATTCAGTACTTC.

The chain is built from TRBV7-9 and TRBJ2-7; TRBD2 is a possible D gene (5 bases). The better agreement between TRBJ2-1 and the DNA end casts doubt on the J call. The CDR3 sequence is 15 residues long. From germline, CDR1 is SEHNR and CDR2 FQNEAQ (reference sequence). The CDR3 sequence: CASSPSGLVSDEQFF. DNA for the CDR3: TGTGCCAGCAGTCCCTCGGGCCTCGTTAGCGATGAGCAGTTCTTC.

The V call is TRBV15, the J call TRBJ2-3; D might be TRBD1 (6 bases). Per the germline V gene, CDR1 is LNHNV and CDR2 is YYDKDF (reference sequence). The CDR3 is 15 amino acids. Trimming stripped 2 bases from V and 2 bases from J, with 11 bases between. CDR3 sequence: CATSRSRGPTDTQYF. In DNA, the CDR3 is TGTGCCACCAGCAGATCCAGGGGACCCACAGATACGCAGTATTTT. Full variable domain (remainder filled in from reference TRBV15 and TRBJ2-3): DAMVIQNPRYQVTQFGKPVTLSCSQTLNHNVMYWYQQKSSQAPKLLFHYYDKDFNNEADTPDNFQSRRPNTSFCFLDIRSPGLGDTAMYLCATSRSRGPTDTQYFGPGTRLTVL.

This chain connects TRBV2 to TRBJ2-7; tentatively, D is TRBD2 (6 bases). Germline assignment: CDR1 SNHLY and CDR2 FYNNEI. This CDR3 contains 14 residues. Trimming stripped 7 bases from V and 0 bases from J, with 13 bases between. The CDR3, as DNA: TGTGCCAGCAATCGGGACTCGAGCTCCTACGAGCAGTACTTC. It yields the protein CASNRDSSSYEQYF.

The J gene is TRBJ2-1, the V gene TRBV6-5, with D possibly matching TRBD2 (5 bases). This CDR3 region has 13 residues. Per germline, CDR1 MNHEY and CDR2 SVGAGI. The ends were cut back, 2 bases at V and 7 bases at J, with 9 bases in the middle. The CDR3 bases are TGTGCCAGCAGTTACGTAGCGAGAAATGAGCAGTTCTTC. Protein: CASSYVARNEQFF.

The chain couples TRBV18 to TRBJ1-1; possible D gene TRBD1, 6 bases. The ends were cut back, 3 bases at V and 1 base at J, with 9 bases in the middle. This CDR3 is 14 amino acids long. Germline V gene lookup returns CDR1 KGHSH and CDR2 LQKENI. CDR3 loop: CASSPGGPNTEAFF. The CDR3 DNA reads TGTGCCAGCTCACCGGGGGGGCCGAACACTGAAGCTTTCTTT.

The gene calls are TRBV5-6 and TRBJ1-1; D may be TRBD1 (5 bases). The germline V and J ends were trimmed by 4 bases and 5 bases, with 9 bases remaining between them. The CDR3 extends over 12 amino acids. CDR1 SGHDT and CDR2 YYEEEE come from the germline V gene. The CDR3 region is CASSQGDTEAFF. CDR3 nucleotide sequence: TGTGCCAGCAGCCAAGGGGATACTGAAGCTTTCTTT.

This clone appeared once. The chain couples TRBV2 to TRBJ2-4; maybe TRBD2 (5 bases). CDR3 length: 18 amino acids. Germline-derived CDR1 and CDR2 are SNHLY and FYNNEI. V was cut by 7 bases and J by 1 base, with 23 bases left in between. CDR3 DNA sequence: TGTGCCAGCAAAGAGGCAGCCGGGCACTCGGGGGCCAAAAACATTCAGTACTTC. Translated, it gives CASKEAAGHSGAKNIQYF.

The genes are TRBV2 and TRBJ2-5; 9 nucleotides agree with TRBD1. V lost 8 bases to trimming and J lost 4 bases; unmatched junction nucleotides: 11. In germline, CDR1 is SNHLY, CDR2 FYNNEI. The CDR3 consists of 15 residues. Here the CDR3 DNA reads TGTGCCAGCTCTCCCTGGGGACAGGGTGGAGAGACCCAGTACTTC. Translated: CASSPWGQGGETQYF.

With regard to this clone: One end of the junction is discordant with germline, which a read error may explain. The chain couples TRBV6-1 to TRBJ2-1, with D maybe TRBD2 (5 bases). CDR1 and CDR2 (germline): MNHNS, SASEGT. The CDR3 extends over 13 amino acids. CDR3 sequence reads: CATLPARWESLIF. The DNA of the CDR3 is TGTGCCACCCTTCCCGCTAGGTGGGAGAGCTTGATCTTC.

CDR3 in amino acids: CASSASVELFF. The DNA for the CDR3 is TGTGCCAGCAGTGCTAGCGTGGAGCTGTTTTTT. The V and J genes are TRBV6-6 and TRBJ2-2; maybe TRBD2 (6 bases). The CDR3 length is 11 residues. Per the germline V gene, CDR1 is MNHNY and CDR2 is SVGAGI (reference sequence). V lost 5 bases to trimming and J lost 10 bases, with 8 bases between them.

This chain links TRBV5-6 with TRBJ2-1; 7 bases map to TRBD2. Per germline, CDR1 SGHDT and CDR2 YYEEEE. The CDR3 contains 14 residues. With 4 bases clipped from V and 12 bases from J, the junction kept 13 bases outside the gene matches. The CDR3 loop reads CASSPLEEAGPQFF. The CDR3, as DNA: TGTGCCAGCAGCCCGCTTGAGGAAGCGGGGCCGCAGTTCTTC.